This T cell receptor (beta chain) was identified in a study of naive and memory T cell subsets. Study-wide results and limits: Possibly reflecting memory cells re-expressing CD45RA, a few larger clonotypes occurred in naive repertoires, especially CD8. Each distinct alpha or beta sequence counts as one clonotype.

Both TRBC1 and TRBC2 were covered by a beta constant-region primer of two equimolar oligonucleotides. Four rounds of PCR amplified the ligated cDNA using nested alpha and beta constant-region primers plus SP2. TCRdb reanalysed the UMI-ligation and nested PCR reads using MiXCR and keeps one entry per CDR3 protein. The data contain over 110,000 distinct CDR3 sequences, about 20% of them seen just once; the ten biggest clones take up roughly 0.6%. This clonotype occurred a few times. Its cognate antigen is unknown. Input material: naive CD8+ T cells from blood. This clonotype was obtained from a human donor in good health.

As DNA, the CDR3 is TGCAGTGCTAGAGATACCGGGACGTCGTGGCAGTACTTC. Encoded protein: CSARDTGTSWQYF. This chain joins TRBV20-1 and TRBJ2-7, with D perhaps matching TRBD1 or TRBD2 (5 bases each). Germline V CDR1 and CDR2: DFQATT, SNEGSKA (reference sequence). The CDR3 is 13 residues long. Trimming took off 0 bases at V and 9 bases at J, with 15 bases between the two ends.